The 24 T cell receptor beta chains given below trace back to one sample, sequenced in a study of T cell repertoires in ileal Crohn's disease. Sequenced by immunoSEQ multiplex PCR; TCRdb stores in-frame clones only, minus some. The sample carries over 7,000 clones, about two thirds recorded once. The time point denotes: proximal margin of the surgical specimen (macroscopically non-inflamed). Sequenced input: ileal tissue. These receptors were collected from an adult with Crohn's disease.

This clone came up once. This chain joins TRBV10-3 and TRBJ1-2; D remains unclear. CDR1 and CDR2 (germline): ENHRY, SYGVKD. Trimming removed 0 bases from V and 0 bases from J, with 8 bases in between. This CDR3 is 15 amino acids long. CDR3 nucleotides: TGTGCCATCAGTGAGTCCAGAGTTTCTAACTATGGCTACACCTTC. Its protein product is CAISESRVSNYGYTF.

The V and J genes are TRBV20-1 and TRBJ2-3; 7 positions agree with TRBD1. V was clipped by 5 bases and J by 8 bases; unmatched bases: 4. This CDR3 comprises 11 residues. Germline V lookup: CDR1 DFQATT, CDR2 SNEGSKA (reference sequence). The CDR3 region is CSAPRQGTQYF. The CDR3 DNA follows: TGCAGTGCTCCAAGACAGGGTACGCAGTATTTT.

This chain links TRBV18 with TRBJ2-6, with D tentatively TRBD1 (6 bases). The CDR3 sequence is 19 residues long. Germline loops: CDR1 KGHSH, CDR2 LQKENI. V shed 2 bases and J shed 2 bases, with 19 bases lying between them. CDR3 region: CASSPNRRQGRAGANVLTF. Here the CDR3 DNA reads TGTGCCAGCTCACCAAATCGTAGGCAGGGGAGAGCTGGGGCCAACGTCCTGACTTTC.

J is TRBJ1-2 and V is TRBV4-3; 9 nucleotides line up with TRBD1. V gave up 0 bases and J gave up 3 bases; unmatched junction bases: 17. The CDR3 loop spans 20 amino acids. Germline V gene lookup returns CDR1 LGHNA and CDR2 YSLEER. CDR3 coding DNA: TGCGCCAGCAGCCAAGACCCCCCAGGGACAGGGACCGGTGGGGACTATGGCTACACCTTC. Protein sequence: CASSQDPPGTGTGGDYGYTF.

The V gene is TRBV27, the J gene TRBJ1-1, with D possibly TRBD1 on 6 matching bases. Germline V gene sequence: CDR1 MNHEY, CDR2 SMNVEV (reference sequence). V shed 6 bases and J shed 3 bases, with 11 bases lying between them. The CDR3 sequence is 13 residues long. CDR3 bases: TGTGCCAGCAGCTTAACAGGGTACACTGAAGCTTTCTTT. Translation gives CASSLTGYTEAFF.

V usage is TRBV28 and J usage is TRBJ2-5; 9 bases align to TRBD1. The germline V gene encodes CDR1 MDHEN and CDR2 SYDVKM. This CDR3 is built from 18 residues. Trimming cost V 2 bases and J 4 bases; bases outside gene matches: 14. The CDR3 coding sequence is TGTGCCAGCAGTTTAACAGTGGGGACAGGGCTTTTTCGAGAGACCCAGTACTTC. This codes for CASSLTVGTGLFRETQYF.

The CDR3: CASSLVIEANEQFF. The CDR3 nucleotides read TGTGCCAGCAGCTTAGTGATCGAGGCCAATGAGCAGTTCTTC. This chain joins TRBV11-1 and TRBJ2-1; D unclear. V was trimmed by 1 base and J by 6 bases, leaving 10 bases between them. The CDR3 consists of 14 residues. The germline gives CDR1 SGHAT, CDR2 FQDESV (reference sequence).

V gene TRBV9 combines with J gene TRBJ1-1, with 7 bases fitting TRBD1. The germline gives CDR1 SGDLS, CDR2 YYNGEE. This CDR3 is 15 amino acids long. Trimming at V came to 4 bases and at J to 6 bases, leaving 12 bases not matched to a gene. The CDR3 region is CASSFTTGSFSEAFF. The CDR3 DNA sequence: TGTGCCAGCAGCTTCACGACAGGGTCGTTTTCTGAAGCTTTCTTT.

By proportion, this clone is large. This chain connects TRBV2 to TRBJ1-1; the D gene is possibly TRBD1 (5 bases). CDR1 is SNHLY, CDR2 FYNNEI, per germline. V shed 1 base and J shed 2 bases, with 8 bases lying between them. The CDR3 is made up of 14 amino acids. CDR3 in amino acids: CASSEGQGNTEAFF. The CDR3 region has the DNA TGTGCCAGCAGTGAAGGGCAGGGTAACACTGAAGCTTTCTTT. Together with reference TRBV2 and TRBJ1-1, the CDR3 gives the full variable domain: EPEVTQTPSHQVTQMGQEVILRCVPISNHLYFYWYRQILGQKVEFLVSFYNNEISEKSEIFDDQFSVERPDGSNFTLKIRSTKLEDSAMYFCASSEGQGNTEAFFGQGTRLTVV.

The rearrangement joins TRBV6-5 to TRBJ1-1; D is possibly TRBD1 (5 bases). Trimming cost V 4 bases and J 0 bases, with 6 bases left between them. The CDR3 sequence is 13 residues long. Per germline, CDR1 MNHEY and CDR2 SVGAGI. Written as DNA, the CDR3 is TGTGCCAGCAGTTTCAGGGTGAACACTGAAGCTTTCTTT. As protein: CASSFRVNTEAFF.

For the CDR3, the DNA is TGTGCCAGCACCCTGACAGGGGCCACTGAAGCTTTCTTT. Translated: CASTLTGATEAFF. The genes are TRBV6-1 and TRBJ1-1, with TRBD1 identical over 8 bases. CDR3 length equals 13 residues. CDR1 and CDR2 from the germline V gene are MNHNS and SASEGT. The ends lost 7 bases at V and 4 bases at J; junction bases unmatched: 5.

The chain joins TRBV28 to TRBJ2-2; D uncertain. The ends were cut back, 3 bases at V and 6 bases at J, with 8 bases in the middle. Germline values: CDR1 MDHEN, CDR2 SYDVKM. This CDR3 is built from 13 residues. The CDR3 reads CASSFPMAGELFF. In nucleotides, the CDR3 is TGTGCCAGCAGTTTCCCGATGGCCGGGGAGCTGTTTTTT.

CDR3 in DNA: TGTGCCAGCAGTTCACCGGGAGAAGGGGCCTACGAGCAGTACTTC. Its translation: CASSSPGEGAYEQYF. V gene TRBV28 combines with J gene TRBJ2-7; a weak D match, TRBD2 (6 bases). Germline V gives CDR1 MDHEN, CDR2 SYDVKM. CDR3 length equals 15 residues. Trimming left V 4 bases short and J 2 bases short, with 15 bases between.

This clone has a handful of counts. The gene calls are TRBV29-1 and TRBJ1-1; D possibly corresponds to TRBD1 (5 bases). V shed 8 bases and J shed 3 bases, with 16 bases lying between them. Germline CDR1 SQVTM, CDR2 ANQGSEA. CDR3 length: 13 residues. The CDR3 coding sequence is TGCAGCTTACATGACGGGGCTTACACTGAAGCTTTCTTT. It encodes CSLHDGAYTEAFF.

The V call is TRBV21-1, the J call TRBJ2-5. TRBV21-1 is a pseudogene. This CDR3 region has 15 residues. The CDR3 is CASSFLDGHQETQYF. DNA of the CDR3: TGTGCCAGCAGCTTTTTGGACGGGCACCAAGAGACCCAGTACTTC.

J is TRBJ2-7 and V is TRBV11-2; 7 bases map to TRBD2. The germline gives CDR1 SGHAT, CDR2 FQNNGV. The junction had 15 bases not matched to a gene; V was cut back by 5 bases and J by 2 bases. The CDR3 loop spans 17 amino acids. The DNA for the CDR3 is TGTGCCAGCAGCAAAAACCCGGGGGGTAGCGCTGCCTACGAGCAGTACTTC. Translated: CASSKNPGGSAAYEQYF. Full variable domain (remainder filled in from reference TRBV11-2 and TRBJ2-7): EAGVAQSPRYKIIEKRQSVAFWCNPISGHATLYWYQQILGQGPKLLIQFQNNGVVDDSQLPKDRFSAERLKGVDSTLKIQPAKLEDSAVYLCASSKNPGGSAAYEQYFGPGTRLTVT.

The rearrangement joins TRBV30 to TRBJ1-2; weak D call: TRBD1 (6 bases). Germline CDR1 reads GTSNPN; CDR2 reads SVGIG (reference sequence). Trimming left V 3 bases short and J 13 bases short, with 15 bases between. The CDR3 contains 11 residues. CDR3 coding DNA: TGTGCCTGGAGGAGTCAGAGGGGGAGCACCTTC. Its translation: CAWRSQRGSTF.

V is TRBV11-3 and J is TRBJ2-7; maybe TRBD2 (5 bases). The CDR3 extends over 13 amino acids. V lost 5 bases, J lost 1 base, and 9 bases lay in between. Germline lookup yields CDR1 SGHNT and CDR2 YENEEA. The CDR3 DNA reads as TGTGCCAGCAGCCGAGGGTTGTCCTACGAGCAGTACTTC. Translation gives CASSRGLSYEQYF.

This chain uses TRBV7-9 with TRBJ2-2; D not certain. V lost 0 bases, J lost 2 bases, and 7 bases lay in between. The CDR3 is made up of 15 amino acids. The germline V gene has CDR1 SEHNR and CDR2 FQNEAQ (reference sequence). The CDR3 sequence: CASSLASYNTGELFF. DNA of the CDR3: TGTGCCAGCAGCTTAGCCAGCTACAACACCGGGGAGCTGTTTTTT.

The chain has TRBV7-9 and TRBJ1-4, with D unclear. CDR1 and CDR2 from the germline V gene are SEHNR and FQNEAQ (reference sequence). V lost 5 bases to trimming and J lost 8 bases, with 15 bases between them. CDR3 size: 14 residues. DNA for the CDR3: TGTGCCAGCAGCCAGAGTGGGCATTCAGAAAAACTGTTTTTT. Translation: CASSQSGHSEKLFF.

The chain couples TRBV5-6 to TRBJ2-6; possibly TRBD1 for D (6 bases). Germline assignment: CDR1 SGHDT and CDR2 YYEEEE. The CDR3 has 18 amino acids. Trimming left V 4 bases short and J 2 bases short, with 19 bases between. The CDR3 loop reads CASSTIGVRGAGANVLTF. As DNA, the CDR3 is TGTGCCAGCAGCACGATCGGCGTCAGGGGAGCTGGGGCCAACGTCCTGACTTTC. Together with reference TRBV5-6 and TRBJ2-6, the CDR3 gives the full variable domain: DAGVTQSPTHLIKTRGQQVTLRCSPKSGHDTVSWYQQALGQGPQFIFQYYEEEERQRGNFPDRFSGHQFPNYSSELNVNALLLGDSALYLCASSTIGVRGAGANVLTFGAGSRLTVL.

V is TRBV5-4 and J is TRBJ2-3, with D possibly being TRBD1 (6 bases). The germline V gene has CDR1 SGHNT and CDR2 YYREEE (reference sequence). The length of the CDR3 is 14 residues. Trimming shortened V by 3 bases and J by 3 bases, and 11 bases separated the two germline ends. This CDR3 reads CASSWARGTDTQYF. Written as DNA, the CDR3 is TGTGCCAGCAGCTGGGCTAGGGGGACAGATACGCAGTATTTT.

The chain links TRBV6-6 to TRBJ1-5, with D hard to call. CDR3 size: 15 residues. Germline assignment: CDR1 MNHNY and CDR2 SVGAGI (reference sequence). Trimming cost V 6 bases and J 0 bases, with 12 bases left between them. The CDR3 sequence is CASRTEGVSNQPQHF. The DNA of the CDR3 is TGTGCCAGCAGAACAGAAGGAGTTAGCAATCAGCCCCAGCATTTT.

This clone was picked up one time. The genes are TRBV18 and TRBJ1-2; D may be TRBD1 (6 bases). The CDR3 runs 14 residues. V was cut by 6 bases and J by 4 bases, with 15 bases left in between. CDR1 and CDR2 from the germline V gene are KGHSH and LQKENI. As DNA, the CDR3 is TGTGCCAGCTCCGCCGGGGGCAGGGGCTATGGCTACACCTTC. Amino acid sequence: CASSAGGRGYGYTF.